The following is a TCR beta chain sequence with its context. Its specificity is unknown. The same CDR3 is also encoded by other DNA sequences in this sample. CDR1 and CDR2 from the germline V gene are LNHDA and SQIVND (reference sequence). There are 13 residues in the CDR3. Trimming cost V 4 bases and J 2 bases; bases outside gene matches: 1. These data originate in a study of T cell responses to AZD1222 COVID-19 vaccine. Overall study findings and caveats: Samples come after the peak T cell response, not at day 14. Donors, mostly white British, included more females; clonal diversity was possibly underestimated. Nearly half of spike-specific TCRs reportedly target unmutated variant regions.

The data were produced by immunoSEQ multiplex PCR, yet TCRdb's version contains in-frame clones alone and is incomplete. The table lists approximately 150,000 clones, 90% of them singletons. Second-dose timings of about 4 or about 12 weeks were pooled. Material: peripheral blood, obtained 28 days after the second AZD1222 dose. The TCR was taken from an adult who received the AZD1222 COVID-19 vaccine. The chain has TRBV19 and TRBJ1-2; 7 positions match TRBD1. The CDR3 coding sequence is TGTGCCAGTAGTAAACAGGGGAACTATGGCTACACCTTC. Translating it yields CASSKQGNYGYTF. Full variable domain (outside the CDR3, taken from reference TRBV19 and TRBJ1-2): DGGITQSPKYLFRKEGQNVTLSCEQNLNHDAMYWYRQDPGQGLRLIYYSQIVNDFQKGDIAEGYSVSREKKESFPLTVTSAQKNPTAFYLCASSKQGNYGYTFGSGTRLTVV.